Each of the 10 T cell receptor beta chains below was sequenced from the same sample in a study of blood T cell repertoires in COVID-19. Repertoires were generated with immunoSEQ multiplex PCR, while TCRdb's copy carries only in-frame clones and drops some. The sample yields about 150,000 clones, approximately 90% seen once. Sequenced sample: PBMCs or T cells enriched from blood (not recorded which). All receptors come from a woman aged 40-49 years who had been exposed to COVID-19.

The rearrangement uses TRBV5-4 and TRBJ2-5; D is perhaps TRBD2 (5 bases). V was shortened by 9 bases and J by 0 bases, with 9 bases between the two germline ends. The germline CDR1 and CDR2 sequences are SGHNT and YYREEE (reference sequence). The CDR3 is 12 residues long. Written as DNA, the CDR3 is TGTGCCATCCAGCGGAACCAAGAGACCCAGTACTTC. Translated: CAIQRNQETQYF. Complete variable domain (other parts from reference TRBV5-4 and TRBJ2-5): ETGVTQSPTHLIKTRGQQVTLRCSSQSGHNTVSWYQQALGQGPQFIFQYYREEENGRGNFPPRFSGLQFPNYSSELNVNALELDDSALYLCAIQRNQETQYFGPGTRLLVL.

V usage is TRBV13 and J usage is TRBJ2-7; TRBD1 matches at 10 bases. Germline assignment: CDR1 PRHDT and CDR2 FYEKMQ (reference sequence). V lost 5 bases to trimming and J lost 6 bases; unmatched junction nucleotides: 1. CDR3 length equals 12 residues. CDR3 DNA: TGTGCCAGCAGCCGGACAGGGGGCGAGCAGTACTTC. Its translation is CASSRTGGEQYF.

The sample holds a few counts of this clone. V and J are TRBV14 and TRBJ2-7; D may be TRBD2 (6 bases). The CDR3 loop spans 14 amino acids. Between the trimmed V and J ends, which lost 4 bases and 3 bases, there was a span of 13 bases. CDR1 and CDR2 (germline): SGHDN, FVKESK. CDR3 DNA: TGTGCCAGCAGCCTCGGGACTTCCGACTACGAGCAGTACTTC. Protein sequence: CASSLGTSDYEQYF.

This chain links TRBV7-9 with TRBJ1-2, with TRBD1 matching over 7 bases. The V gene's germline CDR1 is SEHNR and CDR2 FQNEAQ (reference sequence). V shed 5 bases and J 8 bases; nucleotides not matched to a gene: 5. This CDR3 has 12 amino acids. The CDR3 nucleotides read TGTGCCAGCAGCCCAGGGGGGAAGGGCTACACCTTC. Protein: CASSPGGKGYTF.

J is TRBJ2-7 and V is TRBV28; TRBD1 matches 7 bases. Germline loops: CDR1 MDHEN, CDR2 SYDVKM. J lost 6 bases, V lost 6 bases, and 8 bases had no gene match. The CDR3 is 13 amino acids. CDR3 nucleotides: TGTGCCAGCAGGGGGGACAGTTTTAGCGAGCAGTACTTC. This sequence encodes CASRGDSFSEQYF.

The chain uses TRBV5-1 and TRBJ1-3; 9 nucleotides align to TRBD1. CDR1 is SGHRS and CDR2 is YFSETQ in the germline V gene. CDR3 length: 19 amino acids. With 3 bases clipped from V and 4 bases from J, the junction kept 17 bases outside the gene matches. CDR3 loop: CASSSGRTIQGARGNTIYF. In nucleotides, the CDR3 is TGCGCCAGCAGCTCCGGCCGCACCATACAGGGGGCGCGCGGAAACACCATATATTTT.

The CDR3 DNA sequence: TGTGCCAGCAGCCCACAGGGGTTAGCCTATGGCTACACCTTC. Translating gives CASSPQGLAYGYTF. V usage is TRBV3-1 (or the pseudogene TRBV3-2) and J usage is TRBJ1-2, with 7 nucleotides matching TRBD1. CDR3 length: 14 amino acids. CDR1 LGHDT and CDR2 YNNKEL come from the germline V gene (reference sequence). Trimming removed 4 bases from V and 4 bases from J; junction bases left unmatched: 6.

The V gene is TRBV3-1 (or the pseudogene TRBV3-2), the J gene TRBJ2-1; tentative D call: TRBD2 (5 bases). V was shortened by 6 bases and J by 2 bases, with 14 bases between the two germline ends. The CDR3 length is 15 residues. Germline V gene sequence: CDR1 LGHDT, CDR2 YNNKEL (reference sequence). DNA for the CDR3: TGTGCCAGCAGTCCCCGAGGAGCGGCCTACAATGAGCAGTTCTTC. Translating gives CASSPRGAAYNEQFF.

In regard to this clone: An end of the junction differs from the germline gene, which may be a read error. The chain employs TRBV4-1 and TRBJ2-7; TRBD2 matches at 7 bases. Germline assignment: CDR1 MGHRA and CDR2 YSYEKL. This CDR3 has 15 residues. This CDR3 reads CASSQEGLAVYGQYF. The DNA for the CDR3 is TGCGCCAGCAGCCAAGAAGGGCTAGCGGTATACGGGCAGTACTTC.

The chain uses TRBV28 and TRBJ1-2, with 12 bases that match TRBD1. CDR3 size: 14 residues. The trim removed 4 bases at V and 8 bases at J, leaving 5 bases unmatched. CDR1 and CDR2 (germline): MDHEN, SYDVKM. In DNA, the CDR3 is TGTGCCAGCAGTTCCGGGACAGGGGGCGCGGGCTACACCTTC. Translation: CASSSGTGGAGYTF.